What follows are 9 T cell receptor beta chains derived from one specimen sequenced in a study of early T cells in non-severe SARS-CoV-2 infection. TCRdb independently ran MiXCR on the 5' RACE reads; one entry per CDR3 protein. The table includes about 29,000 distinct CDR3 sequences, about 5% detected once. Sequencing was performed on whole blood. These receptors all stem from an adult who was a healthcare worker with PCR-confirmed SARS-CoV-2 infection or an uninfected control (not recorded which).

This chain links TRBV10-1 with TRBJ2-2; tentative D call: TRBD1 (6 bases). CDR1 is WNHNN and CDR2 is SYGVQD in the germline V gene (reference sequence). Trimming stripped 2 bases from V and 0 bases from J, with 10 bases between. The CDR3 runs to 16 residues. CDR3 bases: TGCGCCAGCAGTGAGCTGGGACAAACGAACACCGGGGAGCTGTTTTTT. This gives the protein CASSELGQTNTGELFF.

In its sample, this clonotype was seen many times. The chain joins TRBV6-5 to TRBJ2-7, with D maybe TRBD1 (6 bases). Germline V gene lookup returns CDR1 MNHEY and CDR2 SVGAGI. This CDR3 contains 15 residues. Trimming pared 4 bases from V and 0 bases from J, leaving 13 bases between. This chain's CDR3 is CASSLTGPFSYEQYF. The CDR3 DNA reads as TGTGCCAGCAGTTTAACAGGGCCCTTCTCCTACGAGCAGTACTTC.

This clonotype was seen many times. The chain employs TRBV7-6 and TRBJ2-7; 10 bases line up with TRBD1. Germline CDR1 and CDR2: SGHVS and FNYEAQ. This CDR3 spans 15 amino acids. J lost 2 bases, V lost 4 bases, and 5 bases had no gene match. CDR3 nucleotide sequence: TGTGCCAGCAGCTCTACCGGGACAGGGGCCTACGAGCAGTACTTC. It encodes CASSSTGTGAYEQYF.

The V call is TRBV5-1, the J call TRBJ2-2, with TRBD2 identical over 13 bases. The germline V gene encodes CDR1 SGHRS and CDR2 YFSETQ. The J segment lost 6 bases and the V segment lost 3 bases, leaving 5 bases of the junction unmatched. The CDR3 contains 16 residues. CDR3 sequence: CASSSRLAGGSGELFF. CDR3 bases: TGCGCCAGCAGCTCGCGACTAGCGGGGGGCTCCGGGGAGCTGTTTTTT.

This chain's CDR3 is CASSSVAGALYNEQFF. CDR3 DNA sequence: TGTGCCAGCAGTTCCGTAGCGGGGGCACTATACAATGAGCAGTTCTTC. The chain uses TRBV27 and TRBJ2-1; 9 bases map to TRBD2. There are 16 residues in the CDR3. The germline V gene encodes CDR1 MNHEY and CDR2 SMNVEV (reference sequence). Germline trimming cut 4 bases from V and 4 bases from J; bases unmatched to any gene: 8.

This chain joins TRBV5-5 and TRBJ1-1; no clear D gene. The CDR3 is made up of 13 amino acids. The V gene's germline CDR1 is SGHKS and CDR2 YYEKEE (reference sequence). The V end was cut by 6 bases, the J end by 3 bases, with 12 bases between. The CDR3 bases are TGTGCCAGCAAAATGACACCGGACACTGAAGCTTTCTTT. It translates to CASKMTPDTEAFF.

This clonotype was picked up many times. V and J are TRBV11-2 and TRBJ2-5, with 13 nucleotides matching TRBD2. V was clipped by 4 bases and J by 4 bases; unmatched bases: 6. CDR1 is SGHAT and CDR2 is FQNNGV in the germline V gene. There are 16 residues in the CDR3. CDR3 DNA sequence: TGTGCCAGCAGCTCGACTAGCGGGGGGCGTGGAGAGACCCAGTACTTC. Protein product: CASSSTSGGRGETQYF.

This clonotype was seen a handful of times. The chain couples TRBV7-2 to TRBJ2-5, with 10 bases matching TRBD2. Germline values: CDR1 SGHTA, CDR2 FQGNSA. The CDR3 is made up of 15 amino acids. V shed 5 bases, J shed 2 bases, and the junction held 5 bases outside the gene matches. The DNA of the CDR3 is TGTGCCAGCAGCAGAACGGGACTAGCGCAAGAGACCCAGTACTTC. Its translation: CASSRTGLAQETQYF.

This clonotype was counted at least ten times. The genes are TRBV20-1 and TRBJ2-3; D remains ambiguous. The V end was cut by 3 bases, the J end by 0 bases, with 7 bases between. Germline loops: CDR1 DFQATT, CDR2 SNEGSKA (reference sequence). This CDR3 is built from 13 residues. In nucleotides, the CDR3 is TGCAGTGCTAGGGTCCCTAGCACAGATACGCAGTATTTT. Protein product: CSARVPSTDTQYF.